This T cell receptor beta chain comes out of a study of T-cell reconstitution after alpha-beta-depleted transplantation in children (dated by TCRdb to 2016 to 2017). Looking at the study overall: Using TCR repertoire profiling, the study quantitatively followed how T-cell immune reconstitution unfolded in children after TCRalphabeta/CD19-depleted allogeneic hematopoietic cell transplantation. Overall study outcomes, separate from this receptor: The high TCRbeta diversity at day 60 in some patients was ascribed to recipient T cells and intrathymic progenitors that had survived conditioning. Apparently early alphabetaT-cell count recovery about two months after transplant reportedly relied on only several hundred rapidly expanded clones derived from non-depleted graft cells. Over the following months the frequencies of hyperexpanded clones went down, and after one year T-cell counts and TCRbeta diversity were mostly credited to newly produced T cells.

At least ten counts were recorded for this clonotype. The antigen it recognizes is unknown. Per-base qualities were not stored, and no clone one base away is much larger. Receptors were amplified or captured by PCR. Instrument used: Illumina HiSeq 2500. Molecular barcoding was employed in the preparation of TCR libraries, with unique molecular identifiers being used to normalize TCRbeta repertoire quantification. TCRdb ran its own pipeline on the public reads, namely fastp trimming at Q25 and MiXCR clone calling, and kept in-frame beta chains. Entries that share a CDR3 protein sequence are merged under the most common genes and DNA. Here the sample has 150,000 to 250,000 distinct CDR3 sequences; 6.3% occur a single time. The ten largest clonotypes hold under 6% of the sample. According to the study, the label for this sample's treatment or condition signals: allogeneic hematopoietic cell transplantation with graft depleted of TCRalphabeta T cells and CD19 B cells. TCRalphabeta/CD19-depleted allogeneic hematopoietic cell grafts were given to the transplant recipients, all of whom were children.

Including cysteine and phenylalanine, the CDR3 has 13 amino acids. Here the CDR3 DNA is all that survives: 39 bases in frame from base 1. V is cut by 5 bases and J by 7 bases, and the space between the germline ends is 15 bases. CDR1 and CDR2 are drawn from the germline V gene: MNHEY, SVGEGT. The chain employs TRBV6-2 or TRBV6-3 and TRBJ2-7, and TRBD1 may be the D gene, going by 5 matching bases. The source of this sequence is a girl under three years old with combined immunodeficiency, due to receive a stem cell transplant. This sample comprised PBMCs, obtained before TCRalphabeta/CD19-depleted stem cell transplant. The sequenced DNA: TGTGCCAGCAGTGCACGGACACCAGGAGAGCAGTACTTC. This yields the protein CASSARTPGEQYF.